This TCR beta chain was captured in a study of Ad26.COV2.S vaccination and SARS-CoV-2 variants. A word on this clone: Its antigen remains unidentified.

Findings and caveats of the study: Breadth, reportedly substantial, characterized the spike-specific CD8+ and CD4+ T cell responses after vaccination. Higher spike-specific TCR breadth was found in vaccine recipients than in placebo recipients. Non-spike TCR breadth did not differ much between vaccine and placebo recipients.

Profiling relied on immunoSEQ multiplex PCR, and the TCRdb table lists in-frame clones only, not all of them. The sample has 200,000 to 300,000 clones; approximately 90% are singletons. The sample's treatment: around 19 received Ad26.COV2.S at low or high dose, single or two shots; 5 received placebo; per-sample allocation not given. Day 63 after the first injection of vaccine or placebo was the sampling time. The sequencing here drew on peripheral blood, taken in a trial of Ad26.COV2.S vaccine versus placebo. This TCR derives from a person between 18 and 65 years old who received the Ad26.COV2.S COVID-19 vaccine or a placebo.

The CDR3 loop is CASSERAGIVTEAFF. In DNA, the CDR3 is TGTGCCAGCAGTGAAAGGGCAGGGATAGTAACTGAAGCTTTCTTT. V usage is TRBV6-1 and J usage is TRBJ1-1; D might be TRBD1 (5 bases). Germline loops: CDR1 MNHNS, CDR2 SASEGT. The CDR3 is 15 residues long. The V and J ends lost 2 bases and 5 bases respectively, with 15 bases between them.